This T cell receptor (beta chain) was sequenced for a study of tumor-infiltrating lymphocytes in primary liver carcinoma. This clonotype was recorded only once. Priming with a constant-region primer yielded TCR beta cDNA from around 0.45 ug total RNA. The TCR beta library was amplified through three nested multiplex PCR rounds in a modified ARM-PCR procedure. With TRBV1-TRBV30 forward primers and a C-beta reverse primer, the first two PCR rounds were run for nine to eleven cycles each. TCRdb ran MiXCR on the multiplex PCR reads and lists one entry per CDR3 protein. The sample lists more than 95,000 distinct CDR3 sequences, roughly 80% seen once, with approximately 20% in the top ten. DNA and RNA were both co-extracted from approximately 20-30 mg of bulk tissue that had not been sorted. The V end lost 3 bases, the J end lost 4 bases, and 5 bases lay between the germline ends. Germline V gene lookup returns CDR1 MNHNS and CDR2 SASEGT. The CDR3 spans 12 residues.

The chain employs TRBV6-1 and TRBJ2-3; D unclear. The receptor's source is a man in his forties with primary liver carcinoma and hepatitis B virus infection. Sequencing was done on a sample of liver tumor tissue from sampling region 3. Documented subset: tumor region T3, left-lateral pole. Written as DNA, the CDR3 is TGTGCCAGCAGTGATTCTGCAGATACGCAGTATTTT. It translates to CASSDSADTQYF.